The source of this T cell receptor (beta chain) is a study of T cell responses to AZD1222 COVID-19 vaccine. To note about this clone: Its antigen is not known.

Study conclusions and caveats: There were mostly white British donors and more females than males, and clonal diversity was possibly underestimated. Repertoire sampling occurred only after the peak T cell response. CD4 TCRs covered the whole spike, strongest at regions 160-218 and 743-854.

The protocol was immunoSEQ multiplex PCR, while the TCRdb copy is restricted to in-frame clones and leaves out a portion. The table records under 200,000 clones, 85% to 95% of them present only once. CDR3 length: 13 residues. Trimming cost V 1 base and J 7 bases, with 8 bases left between them. Germline assignment: CDR1 KGHSH and CDR2 LQKENI. The rearrangement links TRBV18 to TRBJ2-1, with D uncertain. The sample was peripheral blood, taken on day 0 of AZD1222 vaccination. This TCR was recovered from an adult in good health. The CDR3 loop reads CASSPRLENEQFF. CDR3 DNA sequence: TGTGCCAGCTCACCACGCCTGGAAAATGAGCAGTTCTTC.